A single sample gave rise to the 10 T cell receptor beta chains below, sequenced in a study of blood T cell repertoires in COVID-19 (dated by TCRdb to about 2020). Library preparation was by the immunoSEQ multiplex PCR assay. In TCRdb, the immuneACCESS table is reduced to in-frame sequences with V and J assigned. These tables do not hold every clone; where another copy was compared, an unresolved V gene accounts for under half, and the others remain unexplained. Present in this sample are approximately 500,000 clones, 80% to 90% of which were seen just once. Jointly, the top ten make up 3.2% of the sample. The material sequenced was peripheral blood. The receptors shown here come from a human donor in a cohort sampled during active COVID-19.

This chain uses TRBV5-1 with TRBJ1-2, with D possibly being TRBD1 (5 bases). Germline V gene sequence: CDR1 SGHRS, CDR2 YFSETQ. V dropped 2 bases and J dropped 8 bases, with 16 bases sitting between them. The CDR3 is made up of 14 amino acids. The CDR3 DNA follows: TGCGCCAGCAGCTTTACAATAGGGGCTATCGGCTACACCTTC. Its protein product is CASSFTIGAIGYTF.

The chain carries TRBV28 and TRBJ2-1; 11 positions agree with TRBD2. Germline V lookup: CDR1 MDHEN, CDR2 SYDVKM. The CDR3 is 14 amino acids. The trim removed 5 bases at V and 6 bases at J, leaving 3 bases unmatched. The CDR3, as DNA: TGTGCCAGCAGTAGACTAGCGGGAATCAATGAGCAGTTCTTC. Translation: CASSRLAGINEQFF.

The V call is TRBV5-8, the J call TRBJ2-7, with 7 positions matching TRBD2. The V gene end was trimmed by 4 bases and the J gene end by 4 bases; junction bases not matched to a gene: 8. The CDR3 has 14 amino acids. CDR1 is SGHTS, CDR2 YDEGEE, per germline. The CDR3 is CASSNMGGVYEQYF. The CDR3 DNA sequence: TGTGCCAGCAGCAACATGGGGGGGGTATACGAGCAGTACTTC. Supplemented by reference TRBV5-8 and TRBJ2-7, the full variable domain reads EAGVTQSPTHLIKTRGQQATLRCSPISGHTSVYWYQQALGLGLQFLLWYDEGEERNRGNFPPRFSGRQFPNYSSELNVNALELEDSALYLCASSNMGGVYEQYFGPGTRLTVT.

The chain combines TRBV5-4 with TRBJ2-7; TRBD1 is a possible D gene (6 bases). CDR3 length: 13 residues. CDR1 is SGHNT, CDR2 YYREEE, per germline (reference sequence). Trimming cost V 0 bases and J 5 bases, with 9 bases left between them. The CDR3 region has the DNA TGTGCCAGCAGCTTGGCAGGGGCCCACGAGCAGTACTTC. Protein sequence: CASSLAGAHEQYF.

The chain couples TRBV29-1 to TRBJ1-2, with D maybe TRBD1 (5 bases). CDR3 length equals 13 residues. CDR1 is SQVTM and CDR2 is ANQGSEA in the germline V gene. V shed 6 bases and J shed 0 bases, with 11 bases lying between them. In DNA, the CDR3 is TGCAGCGTGCTGACAGTTACTAACTATGGCTACACCTTC. This gives the protein CSVLTVTNYGYTF.

The chain carries TRBV19 and TRBJ2-1; weak D call: TRBD2 (6 bases). The V and J ends lost 7 bases and 6 bases respectively, with 16 bases between them. Germline CDR1 and CDR2: LNHDA and SQIVND (reference sequence). The CDR3 loop spans 14 amino acids. The DNA for the CDR3 is TGTGCCAGTACCCCAACAACCGGGGGCAATGAGCAGTTCTTC. Amino acids: CASTPTTGGNEQFF. Full variable domain (remainder filled in from reference TRBV19 and TRBJ2-1): DGGITQSPKYLFRKEGQNVTLSCEQNLNHDAMYWYRQDPGQGLRLIYYSQIVNDFQKGDIAEGYSVSREKKESFPLTVTSAQKNPTAFYLCASTPTTGGNEQFFGPGTRLTVL.

This chain links TRBV10-3 with TRBJ2-7; 7 positions agree with TRBD1. From germline, CDR1 is ENHRY and CDR2 SYGVKD. This CDR3 is 16 amino acids long. V lost 3 bases, J lost 3 bases, and 11 bases stayed unmatched. In DNA form, the CDR3 reads TGTGCCATCAGTGACTCCCAAGGGACAGTAGGCTACGAGCAGTACTTC. Encoded protein: CAISDSQGTVGYEQYF.

This clone came up once. V is TRBV7-3 and J is TRBJ2-7, with TRBD2 as a possible D gene (6 bases). The CDR3 has 15 residues. The germline gives CDR1 SGHTA, CDR2 FQGTGA. V lost 5 bases, J lost 2 bases, and 16 bases lay in between. CDR3: CASSPDRIAAYEQYF. The CDR3 nucleotides are TGTGCCAGCAGCCCCGATCGGATAGCGGCCTACGAGCAGTACTTC. The complete variable domain, with remaining parts taken from reference TRBV7-3 and TRBJ2-7, reads GAGVSQTPSNKVTEKGKYVELRCDPISGHTALYWYRQSLGQGPEFLIYFQGTGAADDSGLPNDRFFAVRPEGSVSTLKIQRTERGDSAVYLCASSPDRIAAYEQYFGPGTRLTVT.

The V and J genes are TRBV6-6 and TRBJ2-5; possibly TRBD2 for D (6 bases). From germline, CDR1 is MNHNY and CDR2 SVGAGI (reference sequence). Trimming pared 6 bases from V and 5 bases from J, leaving 19 bases between. This CDR3 comprises 15 residues. For the CDR3, the DNA is TGTGCCAGCAGATCCCCGGGACTCGGGGGTGAGACCCAGTACTTC. It yields the protein CASRSPGLGGETQYF.

This chain connects TRBV6-1 to TRBJ2-1; D gene ambiguous. In germline, CDR1 is MNHNS, CDR2 SASEGT. There are 12 residues in the CDR3. V was pared by 3 bases and J by 12 bases, with 12 bases between. CDR3 sequence: CASSDMKTGQFF. The CDR3 coding sequence is TGTGCCAGCAGTGATATGAAGACGGGGCAGTTCTTC.